The clone carrying this T cell receptor beta chain was found once. The entry originates in a study of blood T cell repertoires in COVID-19. For the study at large: Italy, Spain and the United States were the sources of the convalescent and acute COVID-19 samples. PBMCs, B-cell-depleted T cells, or T cells provided the cDNA or gDNA that made up the material.

Participants spanned ages about 18 to 100 years and resided in roughly 22 US areas. Categorization into cohorts depended on clinical history that participants reported. The protocol was immunoSEQ multiplex PCR, while the TCRdb copy is restricted to in-frame clones and leaves out a portion. The sample includes approximately 310,000 clones, roughly 90% of them seen just once. This receptor was taken from a man in his sixties who had recovered from COVID-19. Sequenced input: PBMCs or T cells enriched from blood (not recorded which).

In nucleotides, the CDR3 is TGCGCCAGCAGAATCCTAGCGGCCTACGAGCAGTACTTC. It codes for CASRILAAYEQYF. The rearrangement links TRBV10-2 to TRBJ2-7; TRBD2 matches 7 bases. Germline CDR1 and CDR2: WSHSY and SAAADI. With 6 bases clipped from V and 2 bases from J, the junction kept 4 bases outside the gene matches. The CDR3 is 13 amino acids.